The source of this T cell receptor (beta chain) is a study of blood T cell repertoires in COVID-19. Study overall: Both acute and convalescent COVID-19 samples were obtained from the United States, Italy and Spain.

This CDR3 is 12 amino acids long. The germline CDR1 and CDR2 sequences are MDHEN and SYDVKM. The V gene lost 7 bases and the J gene lost 4 bases, with 10 bases spanning the gap. Researchers sorted participants into cohorts using their self-reported clinical history. In the original analysis: Amplification from reference gene primers served as the basis for estimated nucleated cell counts. The protocol was immunoSEQ multiplex PCR, while the TCRdb copy is restricted to in-frame clones and leaves out a portion. The V and J calls and clone size were taken over from that table, and D and trimming were inferred from the DNA. Of roughly 150,000 clones detected, 80% to 85% appear once; the ten largest clones hold over 5%.

The sequence was obtained from a man between 65 and 80 years old who had been exposed to COVID-19. This chain links TRBV28 with TRBJ1-2; D is possibly TRBD1 (6 bases). The sequenced sample was PBMCs or T cells enriched from blood (not recorded which). Here the CDR3 reads CASNRVAYGYTF. CDR3 DNA sequence: TGTGCCAGCAACAGGGTGGCCTATGGCTACACCTTC.